These 26 T cell receptor beta chains originate from one sample sequenced in a study of blood T cell repertoires in COVID-19. Measured with immunoSEQ multiplex PCR; TCRdb has only the in-frame clones, and not every one. The data show about 220,000 clones, 82% seen once. Sample: PBMCs or T cells enriched from blood (not recorded which). All receptors derive from a woman in her sixties or seventies who had recovered from COVID-19.

The chain has TRBV19 and TRBJ1-5, with 7 bases fitting TRBD1. The germline CDR1 and CDR2 sequences are LNHDA and SQIVND (reference sequence). CDR3 size: 17 residues. J lost 0 bases, V lost 5 bases, and 10 bases had no gene match. The CDR3 spells CASSRTGTEYSNQPQHF. The CDR3, as DNA: TGTGCCAGTAGTCGAACCGGGACAGAGTATAGCAATCAGCCCCAGCATTTT.

The gene calls are TRBV5-6 and TRBJ1-3; 9 nucleotides agree with TRBD1. The trim removed 4 bases at V and 4 bases at J, leaving 9 bases unmatched. The CDR3 covers 16 residues. Looked up from germline, CDR1 is SGHDT and CDR2 is YYEEEE. The CDR3 loop reads CASSRYGQGMGNTIYF. For the CDR3, the DNA is TGTGCCAGCAGCCGATACGGACAGGGGATGGGAAACACCATATATTTT.

V usage is TRBV19 and J usage is TRBJ2-5; 7 positions agree with TRBD1. The germline gives CDR1 LNHDA, CDR2 SQIVND (reference sequence). The junction had 4 bases not matched to a gene; V was cut back by 4 bases and J by 5 bases. The CDR3 totals 13 residues. Here the CDR3 reads CASSTTRGETQYF. The CDR3 DNA is TGTGCCAGTAGTACAACCAGGGGGGAGACCCAGTACTTC. The entire variable domain, with the rest obtained from reference TRBV19 and TRBJ2-5, is as follows: DGGITQSPKYLFRKEGQNVTLSCEQNLNHDAMYWYRQDPGQGLRLIYYSQIVNDFQKGDIAEGYSVSREKKESFPLTVTSAQKNPTAFYLCASSTTRGETQYFGPGTRLLVL.

This chain uses TRBV7-3 with TRBJ2-2; possibly TRBD1 for D (6 bases). Germline lookup yields CDR1 SGHTA and CDR2 FQGTGA. The V and J ends lost 1 base and 4 bases respectively, with 10 bases between them. The CDR3 totals 15 residues. CDR3 nucleotides: TGTGCCAGCAGCTTAAAAGGGGGTAGCACCGGGGAGCTGTTTTTT. It translates to CASSLKGGSTGELFF.

J is TRBJ1-2 and V is TRBV30; no clear D gene. V gave up 2 bases and J gave up 0 bases, with 4 bases separating them. CDR3 size: 12 residues. Germline loops: CDR1 GTSNPN, CDR2 SVGIG (reference sequence). This CDR3 reads CAWSSTNYGYTF. CDR3 bases: TGTGCCTGGAGTTCCACTAACTATGGCTACACCTTC.

This chain links TRBV7-9 with TRBJ1-1, with D unclear. The CDR3 covers 15 residues. The V gene lost 1 base and the J gene lost 0 bases, with 9 bases spanning the gap. The germline V gene has CDR1 SEHNR and CDR2 FQNEAQ (reference sequence). CDR3 protein: CASSLGALLNTEAFF. CDR3 DNA sequence: TGTGCCAGCAGCTTAGGGGCTCTCCTGAACACTGAAGCTTTCTTT.

Only one count was recorded for this clone. The V and J genes are TRBV5-4 and TRBJ1-2, with no clear D. There are 14 residues in the CDR3. The V end was cut by 2 bases, the J end by 0 bases, with 8 bases between. The germline V gene encodes CDR1 SGHNT and CDR2 YYREEE (reference sequence). DNA for the CDR3: TGTGCCAGCAGCTTAAAGATAGCTAACTATGGCTACACCTTC. Translation gives CASSLKIANYGYTF.

The V call is TRBV7-9, the J call TRBJ1-3, with 8 bases lining up with TRBD1. J gave up 7 bases and V 5 bases, and 4 bases lay outside the gene matches. The CDR3 totals 13 residues. Germline-derived CDR1 and CDR2 are SEHNR and FQNEAQ (reference sequence). The CDR3 DNA is TGTGCCAGCAGCCAGGGACAGGTGAACACCATATATTTT. The encoded protein is CASSQGQVNTIYF.

The chain recombines TRBV18 with TRBJ2-3, with TRBD2 matching 9 bases. The germline CDR1 and CDR2 sequences are KGHSH and LQKENI. The V segment lost 6 bases and the J segment 6 bases; nucleotides outside the gene matches: 28. The CDR3 runs to 21 residues. The CDR3 coding sequence is TGTGCCAGCTCTCCCAACCAGATAGGAATCGGCGTTCCTAGCGGGAAGGATACGCAGTATTTT. This sequence encodes CASSPNQIGIGVPSGKDTQYF.

The CDR3 reads CASSPLSLAGISYEQYF. The CDR3 DNA reads TGTGCCAGCTCACCACTATCACTAGCGGGGATCTCCTACGAGCAGTACTTC. This chain links TRBV18 with TRBJ2-7; 10 nucleotides match TRBD2. The CDR3 has 17 amino acids. V lost 1 base and J lost 0; bases outside the gene matches: 6. Germline V lookup: CDR1 KGHSH, CDR2 LQKENI.

V is TRBV4-3 and J is TRBJ2-3, with D unresolved. CDR3 length: 14 amino acids. V was cut by 0 bases and J by 3 bases, with 7 bases left in between. From germline, CDR1 is LGHNA and CDR2 YSLEER. CDR3 bases: TGCGCCAGCAGCCAAGAATATCTTACAGATACGCAGTATTTT. It translates to CASSQEYLTDTQYF.

The chain combines TRBV18 with TRBJ2-7; the match to TRBD2 covers 10 bases. The CDR3 consists of 13 residues. After removal of 4 bases from V and 6 bases from J, the junction contained 3 bases not matched to a gene. Germline V gene sequence: CDR1 KGHSH, CDR2 LQKENI. The CDR3 nucleotides read TGTGCCAGCTCACAAGCGGGAGGGCGCGAGCAGTACTTC. It yields the protein CASSQAGGREQYF.

The chain couples TRBV5-1 to TRBJ1-1; 9 nucleotides line up with TRBD1. The germline V gene encodes CDR1 SGHRS and CDR2 YFSETQ. V dropped 4 bases and J dropped 5; count of bases not matched to a gene: 12. This CDR3 is 16 amino acids long. The CDR3 spells CASSMGQGIWGTEAFF. The CDR3 DNA follows: TGCGCCAGCAGCATGGGACAGGGTATTTGGGGGACTGAAGCTTTCTTT.

DNA for the CDR3: TGCGCCAGCAGCCAAGTTATGCCTTACGGGACAAAGGGCGAGCAGTACTTC. Protein sequence: CASSQVMPYGTKGEQYF. The chain employs TRBV4-1 and TRBJ2-7, with D perhaps TRBD1 (6 bases). Germline loops: CDR1 MGHRA, CDR2 YSYEKL. The V end lost 1 base, the J end lost 6 bases, and 22 bases lay between the germline ends. This CDR3 is built from 17 residues.

This chain links TRBV7-8 with TRBJ1-1; D may be TRBD1 (5 bases). CDR3 size: 16 residues. CDR1 and CDR2 (germline): SGHVS, FQNEAQ. Trimming stripped 4 bases from V and 6 bases from J, with 21 bases between. CDR3 nucleotides: TGTGCCAGCAGCTCCCGGAGGGCGGGGGGGGAGCCTGAAGCTTTCTTT. Its translation: CASSSRRAGGEPEAFF.

The chain employs TRBV29-1 and TRBJ2-2; 8 bases fit TRBD1. V trimming: 2 bases; J trimming: 4 bases; junction bases outside the gene matches: 3. From germline, CDR1 is SQVTM and CDR2 ANQGSEA. This CDR3 has 14 amino acids. Written as DNA, the CDR3 is TGCAGCGTTGAAATCGGACAGGGCACCGGGGAGCTGTTTTTT. Translation gives CSVEIGQGTGELFF.

V gene TRBV6-5 combines with J gene TRBJ1-6, with TRBD1 matching over 7 bases. V shed 2 bases, J shed 10 bases, and the junction held 8 bases outside the gene matches. The CDR3 is 15 residues long. Looked up from germline, CDR1 is MNHEY and CDR2 is SVGAGI. In DNA, the CDR3 is TGTGCCAGCAGTTACAACGCCAGGGGGAAATCACCCCTCCACTTT. Its translation: CASSYNARGKSPLHF.

The chain joins TRBV19 to TRBJ2-2; tentative D call: TRBD1 (5 bases). The CDR3 is made up of 19 amino acids. The V and J ends lost 7 bases and 0 bases respectively, with 24 bases between them. Germline assignment: CDR1 LNHDA and CDR2 SQIVND (reference sequence). The CDR3 loop is CASTERISAKGANTGELFF. CDR3 in DNA: TGTGCCAGTACCGAGCGAATCTCGGCCAAAGGGGCGAACACCGGGGAGCTGTTTTTT.

This clone is a singleton in its sample. The V gene is TRBV6-2 or TRBV6-3, the J gene TRBJ2-3; D may be TRBD1 (6 bases). Germline V gene lookup returns CDR1 MNHEY and CDR2 SVGEGT. V lost 2 bases and J lost 1, with 10 bases in between. CDR3 length: 15 amino acids. The CDR3 DNA reads as TGTGCCAGCAGTTACGGACAGAGCCGCACAGATACGCAGTATTTT. Its protein product is CASSYGQSRTDTQYF.

This rearrangement joins TRBV27 to TRBJ1-2, with 7 bases matching TRBD1. This CDR3 has 12 residues. Germline values: CDR1 MNHEY, CDR2 SMNVEV (reference sequence). After removal of 5 bases from V and 7 bases from J, the junction contained 4 bases not matched to a gene. The CDR3 region has the DNA TGTGCCAGCAGTAGCCACAGGGGTGGCTACACCTTC. Translation: CASSSHRGGYTF.

The genes are TRBV10-3 and TRBJ2-7; the match to TRBD1 covers 7 bases. The CDR3 covers 15 residues. Trimming at V came to 2 bases and at J to 7 bases, leaving 11 bases not matched to a gene. CDR1 is ENHRY, CDR2 SYGVKD, per germline. The CDR3 region is CAISERGTVTYEQYF. The CDR3 nucleotides are TGTGCCATCAGTGAGCGTGGGACAGTAACTTATGAGCAGTACTTC.

The rearrangement uses TRBV2 and TRBJ2-1; 8 bases line up with TRBD1. The J segment lost 2 bases and the V segment lost 6 bases, leaving 9 bases of the junction unmatched. CDR3 length equals 16 residues. Germline lookup yields CDR1 SNHLY and CDR2 FYNNEI. The DNA of the CDR3 is TGTGCCAGCAGCGATGGACAGGGCGGACCCTACAATGAGCAGTTCTTC. It encodes CASSDGQGGPYNEQFF.

This clone was detected only a few times. The chain combines TRBV7-9 with TRBJ1-5; D is unclear. CDR1 and CDR2 (germline): SEHNR, FQNEAQ (reference sequence). The CDR3 runs 12 residues. V was clipped by 5 bases and J by 5 bases, with 7 bases between them. In DNA, the CDR3 is TGTGCCAGCAGCCACTTGGATCAGCCCCAGCATTTT. This codes for CASSHLDQPQHF.

V gene TRBV7-8 combines with J gene TRBJ2-5; 7 nucleotides line up with TRBD1. J gave up 3 bases and V 5 bases, and 9 bases lay outside the gene matches. Germline loops: CDR1 SGHVS, CDR2 FQNEAQ. The CDR3 contains 15 residues. The CDR3 bases are TGTGCCAGCAGCGTTAACAGGGGATCTGAAGAGACCCAGTACTTC. Residues: CASSVNRGSEETQYF. The entire variable domain, with the rest obtained from reference TRBV7-8 and TRBJ2-5, is as follows: GAGVSQSPRYKVAKRGQDVALRCDPISGHVSLFWYQQALGQGPEFLTYFQNEAQLDKSGLPSDRFFAERPEGSVSTLKIQRTQQEDSAVYLCASSVNRGSEETQYFGPGTRLLVL.

The chain couples TRBV4-2 to TRBJ2-1; 10 bases agree with TRBD2. The germline CDR1 and CDR2 sequences are LGHNA and YNFKEQ. This CDR3 has 13 residues. With V trimmed by 6 bases and J by 7 bases, 3 bases remained unmatched. Here the CDR3 DNA reads TGTGCCAGCAGAAGCGGGGGGGCAAATGAGCAGTTCTTC. This translates into CASRSGGANEQFF.

V and J are TRBV4-3 and TRBJ1-2, with D tentatively TRBD1 (6 bases). CDR1 is LGHNA and CDR2 is YSLEER in the germline V gene. V gave up 0 bases and J gave up 2 bases, with 10 bases separating them. This CDR3 spans 15 amino acids. CDR3 sequence: CASSQDTGRNYGYTF. The CDR3 nucleotides read TGCGCCAGCAGCCAAGATACAGGGAGAAACTATGGCTACACCTTC.